This section outlines one TCR beta chain sequence together with its context. The entry originates in a study of cytomegalovirus exposure and HLA in healthy donors. It was with 60 Vbeta and 13 Jbeta primers that the PCR ran. Libraries were prepared by immunoSEQ multiplex PCR; TCRdb keeps only in-frame clonotypes and omits some of them. The sample shows about 120,000 clones, roughly 69% of them seen only once. The sequenced sample was PBMCs. The clonotype originates from a human donor in good health.

The CDR3 coding sequence is TGTGCCAGCAGTACTAGATTACAGGGAATCTATGGCTACACCTTC. Amino acid sequence: CASSTRLQGIYGYTF. The chain combines TRBV6-4 with TRBJ1-2; possible D gene TRBD1, 6 bases. Germline V gene sequence: CDR1 MRHNA, CDR2 SNTAGT. The CDR3 length is 15 residues. Between the trimmed V and J ends, which lost 5 bases and 4 bases, there was a span of 17 bases.